The rows below give T cell receptor beta chains drawn from one sample of a study of blood T cell repertoires in COVID-19. Here immunoSEQ multiplex PCR was the method, and the copy in TCRdb shows in-frame clones only, minus some. In the table there are around 72,000 clones, approximately 87% of which are singletons. The material sequenced was peripheral blood. All receptors come from a woman at least 80 years old with acute or convalescent COVID-19. Both conserved end residues are part of each CDR3. Each record gives: clone size, D gene, V gene, J gene, CDR3 DNA, CDR3 protein. A D gene is named only where the DNA matches it firmly. Expanded clones are given a class, and other clones once, few, many or no size at all.

>NA|TRBD2|TRBV6-2/TRBV6-3|TRBJ2-1
TGTGCCAGCAGTTACCTTGGCGGACTAGCGGGTGACAATGAGCAGTTCTTC
CASSYLGGLAGDNEQFF
>NA|TRBD2|TRBV29-1|TRBJ2-1
TGCAGCGTTGATAGCGGGGACAATGAGCAGTTCTTC
CSVDSGDNEQFF
>NA|NA|TRBV30|TRBJ1-6
TGTGCCTGGCGCAGGTCGTCCGATTCACCCCTCCACTTT
CAWRRSSDSPLHF
>NA|TRBD1|TRBV5-8|TRBJ2-1
TGTGCCAGCAGCCGCGTTCTCGGACAGGGGGCGGGGAATGAGCAGTTCTTC
CASSRVLGQGAGNEQFF
>NA|NA|TRBV7-6|TRBJ2-1
TGTGCCAGCACCATGGCCGGGACTTTCAACAATGAGCAGTTCTTC
CASTMAGTFNNEQFF
>NA|NA|TRBV24-1|TRBJ1-1
TGTGCCACCAGTGACCCTGGGACAAACACTGAAGCTTTCTTT
CATSDPGTNTEAFF
>NA|NA|TRBV2|TRBJ1-2
TGTGCCAGCGCCTCTGAAGGGGCGAGGTACGGCTACACCTTC
CASASEGARYGYTF
>NA|NA|TRBV5-8|TRBJ2-4
TGTGCCAGCAGCCAATCAGGGACCAAAAACATTCAGTACTTC
CASSQSGTKNIQYF
>NA|TRBD1|TRBV30|TRBJ1-3
TGTGCCTGGTTCGCTTTCGGGGACAGTAGCTCTGGAAACACCATATATTTT
CAWFAFGDSSSGNTIYF
>NA|TRBD1|TRBV24-1|TRBJ2-4
TGTGCCACCAGTTCGCTTAACAGGGGATCTCCCAAAAACATTCAGTACTTC
CATSSLNRGSPKNIQYF
>NA|TRBD2|TRBV19|TRBJ2-1
TGTGCCAGTAGTAGGAGCGGGGCCTCCTACAATGAGCAGTTCTTC
CASSRSGASYNEQFF
>NA|NA|TRBV24-1|TRBJ1-3
TGTGCCACCAGTCGCGGTAACGGAAACACCATATATTTT
CATSRGNGNTIYF
>NA|NA|TRBV6-5|TRBJ1-1
TGTGCCAGCAGCCCCTTGGCAGGGAAGGCTGAAGCTTTCTTT
CASSPLAGKAEAFF
>NA|NA|TRBV2|TRBJ1-2
TGTGCCAGCACCCCTGGGGGGGCGAGTGGCTACACCTTC
CASTPGGASGYTF
>NA|TRBD1|TRBV7-9|TRBJ1-6
TGTGCCAGCAGCCGGGACAGGAGGAATTCACCCCTCCACTTT
CASSRDRRNSPLHF
>once|TRBD1|TRBV11-2|TRBJ1-1
TGTGCCAGCAGCTTAGGAGGGGACAGCACTGAAGCTTTCTTT
CASSLGGDSTEAFF
>few|NA|TRBV19|TRBJ1-2
TGTGCCAGTAGTATAGTCCTGGAGAGTGGCTACACCTTC
CASSIVLESGYTF
>NA|NA|TRBV6-1|TRBJ2-7
TGTGCCAGCAGTGAAGAAGGAGGTACCTACGAGCAGTACTTC
CASSEEGGTYEQYF
>NA|NA|TRBV18|TRBJ1-2
TGTGCCAGCTCACCACGGGGGGGAGAAGGCTATGGCTACACCTTC
CASSPRGGEGYGYTF
>NA|NA|TRBV6-1|TRBJ1-2
TGTGCCAGCAGTGAGACAGTTTACTATGGCTACACCTTC
CASSETVYYGYTF
>NA|NA|TRBV27|TRBJ1-5
TGTGCCAGCGCCAGCGACCATGGTCGGCCCCAGCATTTT
CASASDHGRPQHF
>NA|TRBD1|TRBV24-1|TRBJ2-1
TGTGCCACTGGGACAGCTTTCTACAATGAGCAGTTCTTC
CATGTAFYNEQFF
>NA|NA|TRBV5-1|TRBJ2-3
TGCGCCAGCAGCCCGGCAGGGTCCGTAACAGATACGCAGTATTTT
CASSPAGSVTDTQYF
>NA|TRBD1|TRBV4-1|TRBJ2-1
TGCGCCAGCAGCCAAGATGCCTTGACAGGGGTGGACAATGAGCAGTTCTTC
CASSQDALTGVDNEQFF
>NA|TRBD1|TRBV19|TRBJ1-1
TGTGCCAGTAGCAGGGACAGGGCTCCAGAAGCTTTCTTT
CASSRDRAPEAFF
>once|TRBD2|TRBV5-1|TRBJ2-3
TGCGCCAGCAGTCGGGGGGAGTCTGACACAGATACGCAGTATTTT
CASSRGESDTDTQYF
>NA|NA|TRBV12-3/TRBV12-4|TRBJ1-1
TGTGCCAGCGGAGAAACCACTGAAGCTTTCTTT
CASGETTEAFF